This T cell receptor beta chain was recorded in a study of identical twins (dated by TCRdb to about 2016). At the level of the whole study: To test whether fetal clonotypes persist, the study used deep sequencing on TCR alpha and beta repertoires from monozygotic twins, unrelated adults of various ages, and cord blood. To rule out contamination, the twin experiments were replicated at different times with different library preparation protocols. What the research found in general, with its limitations: Zero-insertion analyses could be partly confounded by invariant T cells such as MAIT and iNKT, though diverse VJ usage argued against such confounding for most clonotypes. Excess twin sharing in beta out-of-frame sequences was weaker because fewer shared sequences lowered the signal-to-noise ratio. Fewer insertions were carried by abundant cord blood beta clonotypes; a weaker similar trend was observed in young adult naive repertoires, while no such trend was observed in memory repertoires. Because the same donors could not be followed over many years, the conclusions relied on cross-sectional statistical analysis. Compared with coincidental sharing between unrelated individuals, out-of-frame TCR alpha sequences shared between twins showed an excess of sequences with low generation probability. In monozygotic twins, out-of-frame TCR alpha sharing was systematically underestimated by recombination models, although the models agreed with sharing between unrelated individuals.

From the cysteine up to the phenylalanine, the CDR3 has a length of 16 residues. Just the 48-base CDR3 DNA is kept, in frame starting at base 1. V has 5 bases trimmed and J has 8 bases trimmed; junction bases matching no gene number 14. This clonotype was observed a few times. What this receptor recognizes is not known. Base qualities are not provided; no much larger clone lies one nucleotide away. The library came from 5' RACE. These reads were obtained on an Illumina HiSeq 2000. A universal primer binding site was introduced by template switching, and a unique molecular identifier was present in the final cDNA, enabling accurate counting of TCR cDNA molecules. First-strand cDNA for TCR alpha and beta chains was synthesized from specific primers in the conserved constant-segment region. To control for contamination, every cDNA library was double barcoded, receiving both a SMART-Mk sample barcode and Illumina barcodes. TruSeq adapter sequences along with Illumina sample barcodes were introduced in two successive PCR steps. Sequencing of the TCR alpha and beta cDNA libraries was done on the Illumina HiSeq platform using custom primers. The original methods were these. Raw reads were processed with MiGEC to extract unique molecular identifiers, and MiXCR was used to determine CDR3 positions. For each individual, recombination models were inferred using an EM algorithm with the repgenHMM and IGoR tools. The tcR package in R was used for shared clonotype analysis, with sharing normalized by the product of cloneset sizes. To study raw recombination free of thymic and clonal selection effects, out-of-frame nonproductive sequences were analyzed. The public reads were reanalyzed by TCRdb: fastp trimming at Q25, MiXCR alignment, in-frame beta chains only. Under each unique CDR3 protein, matching rows form one entry showing the most common genes and DNA. The V and J calls come from TCRdb's annotation, not from the publication. This sample gives 500,000 to 550,000 distinct CDR3 sequences in total; 20% to 25% of them show up just once. The ten largest make up 0.91% of the sample.

All donors were healthy Caucasians. Three pairs of female monozygotic twins, all aged roughly 18 to 29 years, made up the twin cohort. Positive isolation kits from Invitrogen were used to isolate CD4+ and CD8+ T cell populations. These data are also associated with another study on T cells expressing NK-cell markers. In that second paper, the authors write: TCR beta-chain repertoires were profiled in sorted CD3+CD56+NKG2C+, CD3+CD56+NKG2C- and CD3+CD56-NKG2C+ T-cell subsets from several donors. Of the eight sequenced donors, seven were found to be HCMV-seropositive and one was found to be HCMV-seronegative. In several experiments an anti-gammadeltaTCR antibody was added to restrict sorting to alphabetaTCR-expressing T cells. In more than 5 donors, the dominant CD3+CD56+NKG2C+ clonotypes ranked among the top 10 CD8+ clonotypes, making up roughly 1.0-7.0% of CD8+ T cells. Those dominant clonotypes were again the most abundant among CD3+CD56-NKG2C+ cells in a few donors, at roughly 25-65%. Whether the expanded NKG2C-expressing T cell clones were specific for HCMV antigens was left unclear. The eight sequenced donors were randomly selected healthy volunteers, three men and five women. To determine HCMV serostatus, a commercial ELISA kit was used to detect HCMV-specific IgG in serum. MIGEC was used to demultiplex reads and group the reads by UMI, and MiTCR was used to assemble and quantify clonotypes. Only TCR cDNA sequences supported by at least two reads were kept to exclude erroneous sequences. The tcR package was used for downstream repertoire analysis, and clonotypes were matched between fractions using CDR3 nucleotide sequence together with V segment. VDJmatch was used to annotate antigen specificity against VDJdb, with one amino acid substitution in CDR3 permitted.

This clonotype was sampled from a woman aged 18-29 years in good health. The sequenced sample was CD4+ T cells sorted from blood. The chain links TRBV12-3 or TRBV12-4 with TRBJ2-1, with 8 junctional bases fitting TRBD2. The DNA sequence follows: TGTGCCAGCAGTCCGTTGAGTCGGGAGGGCCTTGATGAGCAGTTCTTC. It encodes CASSPLSREGLDEQFF.